The 28 T cell receptor beta chains in this list originate from one sample, sequenced in a study of T cells in Graves' hyperthyroidism and ophthalmopathy. Template material for amplifying TCR beta CDR3 regions consisted of RNA transcripts. TCR CDR3 underwent first-round RT-PCR with the HTBI primer set. Each CDR3 protein gets one entry after TCRdb re-called the multiplex PCR reads with MiXCR. This table has around 490,000 distinct CDR3 sequences, around 20% appearing once. Material: blood. These receptors were obtained from a man aged 35 to 55 with Graves' ophthalmopathy.

This clonotype has more than one count but fewer than ten. This sequence joins TRBV2 and TRBJ2-3; TRBD2 matches 7 bases. The CDR3 length is 15 residues. Losses at the gene ends were 8 bases for V and 2 bases for J; bases not matched to a gene: 10. The germline CDR1 and CDR2 sequences are SNHLY and FYNNEI. For the CDR3, the DNA is TGTGCCAGCGGGGGAACTAGCGTACCCACAGATACGCAGTATTTT. It translates to CASGGTSVPTDTQYF.

In this sample, this clonotype turned up a few times. V and J are TRBV6-1 and TRBJ1-5; D is perhaps TRBD1 (6 bases). Trimming left V 6 bases short and J 4 bases short, with 13 bases between. This CDR3 is 14 amino acids long. Germline V gives CDR1 MNHNS, CDR2 SASEGT. The CDR3 loop reads CASRLRGGNQPQHF. The CDR3 nucleotides read TGTGCCAGCAGACTCAGGGGTGGGAATCAGCCCCAGCATTTT.

This chain uses TRBV20-1 with TRBJ2-1; perhaps D is TRBD1 or TRBD2 (6 bases each). The CDR3 is 15 residues long. With 5 bases removed from V and 0 bases from J, the gap between germline ends came to 14 bases. The germline V gene has CDR1 DFQATT and CDR2 SNEGSKA (reference sequence). The CDR3 sequence: CSAGGTPSSYNEQFF. The CDR3 DNA sequence: TGCAGTGCTGGGGGGACACCGAGCTCCTACAATGAGCAGTTCTTC.

Points on this clonotype: One end of the junction does not line up with germline, which may come from a read error. The V and J genes are TRBV7-7 and TRBJ2-5; maybe TRBD1 (6 bases). Germline values: CDR1 SSHAT, CDR2 FNYEAQ (reference sequence). The CDR3 is 14 amino acids. The DNA of the CDR3 is TGTGCTAGCAGCCCGGACAGACCCAAAGGGACCCAGTACTTC. It specifies CASSPDRPKGTQYF. Complete variable domain (other parts from reference TRBV7-7 and TRBJ2-5): GAGVSQSPRYKVTKRGQDVTLRCDPISSHATLYWYQQALGQGPEFLTYFNYEAQPDKSGLPSDRFSAERPEGSISTLTIQRTEQRDSAMYRCASSPDRPKGTQYFGPGTRLLVL.

Details on this clonotype: Compared with germline, one end of the junction differs, possibly owing to a read error. The rearrangement joins TRBV7-7 to TRBJ2-2, with D unresolved. Germline V gene lookup returns CDR1 SSHAT and CDR2 FNYEAQ (reference sequence). This CDR3 has 13 amino acids. CDR3 coding DNA: TGTGCTAGCAGCTTAAAGGCGGTCGGGGAGCTGTTTTTT. Protein: CASSLKAVGELFF.

J is TRBJ2-5 and V is TRBV4-3; the D gene is possibly TRBD1 (7 bases). The CDR3 extends over 23 amino acids. Trimming left V 3 bases short and J 5 bases short, with 40 bases between. Germline-derived CDR1 and CDR2 are LGHNA and YSLEER. CDR3 DNA: TGCGCCAGCAGCCATACCCTCAAAGGGACAGTGCGTTTGGGGGGAGAGCCATCTGAGACCCAGTACTTC. Amino acid sequence: CASSHTLKGTVRLGGEPSETQYF.

A few counts support this clonotype. The junction and the germline gene differ at one end; a read error may be behind it. This chain joins TRBV28 and TRBJ1-2; D remains ambiguous. Looked up from germline, CDR1 is MDHEN and CDR2 is SYDVKM. The CDR3 totals 15 residues. The CDR3 is CASSQDLGRDYGYTF. The DNA for the CDR3 is TGCGCCAGCAGCCAAGATCTGGGAAGGGACTATGGCTACACCTTC.

With respect to this clonotype: The junction shows a germline mismatch at one end, possibly a read error. The V gene is TRBV11-2, the J gene TRBJ2-2; D gene uncertain. This CDR3 contains 15 residues. Germline-derived CDR1 and CDR2 are SGHAT and FQNNGV. The chain's CDR3 is CASSPSAVRSWELFF. For the CDR3, the DNA is TGTGCCAGCAGTCCGAGCGCGGTACGGTCGTGGGAACTGTTTTTT. The full variable domain, rest sourced from reference TRBV11-2 and TRBJ2-2, is EAGVAQSPRYKIIEKRQSVAFWCNPISGHATLYWYQQILGQGPKLLIQFQNNGVVDDSQLPKDRFSAERLKGVDSTLKIQPAKLEDSAVYLCASSPSAVRSWELFFGEGSRLTVL.

In this sample, this clonotype turned up a few times. The chain uses TRBV12-3 or TRBV12-4 and TRBJ2-3; D not certain. The CDR3 runs to 18 residues. V lost 6 bases to trimming and J lost 0 bases, with 22 bases between them. The CDR3 DNA sequence: TGTGCCAGCAGCCAACTTACAAGATTAAAAACTAGCACAGATACGCAGTATTTT. Its protein is CASSQLTRLKTSTDTQYF.

The chain combines TRBV2 with TRBJ2-3; TRBD2 is a possible D gene (5 bases). Trimming stripped 4 bases from V and 2 bases from J, with 10 bases between. Germline assignment: CDR1 SNHLY and CDR2 FYNNEI. The CDR3 extends over 14 amino acids. DNA of the CDR3: TGTGCCAGCAGTGTAGGGAGTTTCACAGATACGCAGTATTTT. This encodes CASSVGSFTDTQYF. Full variable domain (remainder filled in from reference TRBV2 and TRBJ2-3): EPEVTQTPSHQVTQMGQEVILRCVPISNHLYFYWYRQILGQKVEFLVSFYNNEISEKSEIFDDQFSVERPDGSNFTLKIRSTKLEDSAMYFCASSVGSFTDTQYFGPGTRLTVL.

The chain uses TRBV7-9 and TRBJ2-7; 9 nucleotides agree with TRBD1. The junction had 4 bases not matched to a gene; V was cut back by 4 bases and J by 3 bases. In germline, CDR1 is SEHNR, CDR2 FQNEAQ (reference sequence). The CDR3 covers 14 residues. The CDR3 nucleotides are TGTGCCAGCAGCTCGGGACAGGGTAACTACGAGCAGTACTTC. Translating gives CASSSGQGNYEQYF.

This clonotype has a handful of counts. The chain employs TRBV6-1 and TRBJ1-1; D is unresolved. There are 13 residues in the CDR3. Germline CDR1 reads MNHNS; CDR2 reads SASEGT. V dropped 4 bases and J dropped 3 bases, with 9 bases sitting between them. CDR3 residues: CASSVRLDTEAFF. In DNA, the CDR3 is TGTGCCAGCAGTGTACGACTGGACACTGAAGCTTTCTTT.

The chain couples TRBV27 to TRBJ2-1; 9 bases are a match to TRBD2. The ends lost 2 bases at V and 7 bases at J; junction bases unmatched: 6. CDR3 length: 15 amino acids. Germline V gene sequence: CDR1 MNHEY, CDR2 SMNVEV (reference sequence). The DNA of the CDR3 is TGTGCCAGCAGTTTAGTAGCGGGAGTAGGGAATGAGCAGTTCTTC. Its translation is CASSLVAGVGNEQFF.

This clonotype was seen a few times. V is TRBV5-1 and J is TRBJ2-1, with a weak D call TRBD2 (5 bases). The CDR3 has 14 amino acids. V was shortened by 4 bases and J by 0 bases, with 8 bases between the two germline ends. Germline CDR1 SGHRS, CDR2 YFSETQ. DNA for the CDR3: TGCGCCAGCAGCCGAGGGAACTCCTACAATGAGCAGTTCTTC. This sequence encodes CASSRGNSYNEQFF.

This clonotype was seen repeatedly, ten times or more. The chain couples TRBV12-3 or TRBV12-4 to TRBJ2-1; 13 positions match TRBD2. With V trimmed by 5 bases and J by 9 bases, 7 bases remained unmatched. The CDR3 totals 15 residues. The CDR3 DNA sequence: TGTGCCAGCAGTATAACTAGCGGGAGGGCCACTGAGCAGTTCTTC. Its protein is CASSITSGRATEQFF.

CDR3: CSAMVASQVYEQYF. The DNA of the CDR3 is TGCAGTGCCATGGTAGCTAGCCAAGTCTACGAGCAGTACTTC. The chain joins TRBV20-1 to TRBJ2-7, with D tentatively TRBD2 (5 bases). Per germline, CDR1 DFQATT and CDR2 SNEGSKA (reference sequence). V lost 6 bases, J lost 3 bases, and 18 bases lay in between. This CDR3 is built from 14 residues.

This clonotype came up a few times. The rearrangement links TRBV12-3 or TRBV12-4 to TRBJ2-3, with D maybe TRBD1 (5 bases). V was shortened by 3 bases and J by 6 bases, with 10 bases between the two germline ends. The length of the CDR3 is 13 residues. The CDR3 nucleotides read TGTGCCAGCAGTTTTGCAGGGTTCGATACGCAGTATTTT. Translation gives CASSFAGFDTQYF.

This clonotype came up a few times. V is TRBV6-1 and J is TRBJ2-7; 11 bases map to TRBD2. The CDR3 totals 16 residues. The trim removed 6 bases at V and 3 bases at J, leaving 10 bases unmatched. The germline V gene has CDR1 MNHNS and CDR2 SASEGT. The CDR3, as DNA: TGTGCCAGCAGGCCCTTACTAGCGGGAGTTTTCTACGAGCAGTACTTC. Translation: CASRPLLAGVFYEQYF.

At least ten counts were recorded for this clonotype. The V and J genes are TRBV7-3 and TRBJ2-1; 8 bases map to TRBD2. The V gene's germline CDR1 is SGHTA and CDR2 FQGTGA. The CDR3 extends over 13 amino acids. The trim removed 3 bases at V and 11 bases at J, leaving 6 bases unmatched. The CDR3 reads CASSLQAGEQQFF. CDR3 bases: TGTGCCAGCAGCTTGCAAGCGGGGGAACAGCAGTTCTTC.

Only one count was recorded for this clonotype. V is TRBV9 and J is TRBJ2-3, with D tentatively TRBD1 (6 bases). The CDR3 runs to 16 residues. Germline-derived CDR1 and CDR2 are SGDLS and YYNGEE. With 3 bases removed from V and 0 bases from J, the gap between germline ends came to 14 bases. Here the CDR3 reads CASSAHPGTSTDTQYF. In DNA, the CDR3 is TGTGCCAGCAGCGCCCACCCCGGGACAAGCACAGATACGCAGTATTTT.

The chain carries TRBV25-1 and TRBJ1-2, with a weak D call TRBD1 (5 bases). The CDR3 totals 14 residues. Germline V CDR1 and CDR2: MGHDK, SYGVNS. V lost 4 bases to trimming and J lost 3 bases, with 12 bases between them. This chain's CDR3 is CASSGDTGDYGYTF. CDR3 DNA: TGTGCCAGCAGTGGAGACACGGGGGACTATGGCTACACCTTC.

In its sample, this clonotype was seen a few times. The chain joins TRBV2 to TRBJ2-1; tentatively, D is TRBD1 or TRBD2 (5 bases each). The CDR3 spans 15 residues. CDR1 and CDR2 from the germline V gene are SNHLY and FYNNEI. Trimming shortened V by 8 bases and J by 7 bases, and 21 bases separated the two germline ends. CDR3 sequence reads: CASAGEGPRVNEQFF. The CDR3 nucleotides read TGTGCCAGCGCCGGTGAGGGACCTCGTGTAAATGAGCAGTTCTTC.

This clonotype was seen only a few times. The chain couples TRBV4-1 to TRBJ1-3, with 8 nucleotides matching TRBD1. The V and J ends lost 4 bases and 0 bases, in that order; junction bases with no gene match: 5. The CDR3 is 16 amino acids. Germline CDR1 MGHRA, CDR2 YSYEKL. CDR3 DNA: TGCGCCAGCAGCCCGGGACAGGCGCCCTCTGGAAACACCATATATTTT. Translating gives CASSPGQAPSGNTIYF.

This rearrangement joins TRBV6-2 or TRBV6-3 to TRBJ2-5, with D possibly TRBD1 on 6 matching bases. Germline CDR1 MNHEY, CDR2 SVGEGT. This CDR3 region has 15 residues. V shed 5 bases and J shed 1 base, with 14 bases lying between them. DNA for the CDR3: TGTGCCAGCAGTACCTTCGGACAGATCCAAGAGACCCAGTACTTC. This encodes CASSTFGQIQETQYF.

This clonotype turned up a few times. The chain is built from TRBV7-9 and TRBJ2-7; 9 bases are a match to TRBD1. CDR1 is SEHNR and CDR2 is FQNEAQ in the germline V gene (reference sequence). The CDR3 is made up of 15 amino acids. Trimming cost V 4 bases and J 6 bases; bases outside gene matches: 10. The CDR3 region has the DNA TGTGCCAGCAGCTCCCGACAGGGGGAACGTGGCGAGCAGTACTTC. It translates to CASSSRQGERGEQYF.

The genes are TRBV12-3 or TRBV12-4 and TRBJ1-6; 9 positions match TRBD1. The CDR3 length is 16 residues. Trimming took 6 bases from V and 5 from J; bases not matched to a gene: 8. The DNA for the CDR3 is TGTGCCAGCAGCCGGGTAGGACAGGGGAATAATTCACCCCTCCACTTT. This sequence encodes CASSRVGQGNNSPLHF.

This clonotype was detected only a few times. The gene calls are TRBV9 and TRBJ2-3; 7 bases agree with TRBD1. Germline assignment: CDR1 SGDLS and CDR2 YYNGEE. V dropped 1 base and J dropped 4; count of bases not matched to a gene: 12. The CDR3 totals 17 residues. CDR3 coding DNA: TGTGCCAGCAGCGTATCGACGAGGGGACAGTGGTCAGATACGCAGTATTTT. Its translation is CASSVSTRGQWSDTQYF.

This clonotype was detected ten times or more. The chain carries TRBV28 and TRBJ2-3; perhaps TRBD2 as D (6 bases). Germline CDR1 is MDHEN and CDR2 is SYDVKM. Trimming took 1 base from V and 10 from J, leaving 9 bases between them. The CDR3 is 12 amino acids. The CDR3 nucleotides are TGTGCCAGCAGTTTATCGACGGGAGCGCAGTATTTT. Translated: CASSLSTGAQYF.